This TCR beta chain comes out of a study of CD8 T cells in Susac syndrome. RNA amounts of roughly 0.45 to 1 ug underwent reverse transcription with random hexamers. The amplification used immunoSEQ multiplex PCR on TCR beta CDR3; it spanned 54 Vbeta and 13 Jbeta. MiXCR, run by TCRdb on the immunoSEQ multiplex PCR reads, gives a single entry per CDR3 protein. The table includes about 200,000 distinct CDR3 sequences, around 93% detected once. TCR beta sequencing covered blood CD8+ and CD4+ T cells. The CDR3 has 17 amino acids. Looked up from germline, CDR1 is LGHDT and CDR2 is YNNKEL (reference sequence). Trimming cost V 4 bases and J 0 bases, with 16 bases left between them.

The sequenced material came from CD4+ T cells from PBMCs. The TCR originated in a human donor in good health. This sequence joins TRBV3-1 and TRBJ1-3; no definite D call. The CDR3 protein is CASSPNLAAISGNTIYF. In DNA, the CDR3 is TGTGCCAGCAGCCCCAACCTTGCGGCAATCTCTGGAAACACCATATATTTT.